This T cell receptor beta chain was found in a study of vaccination effects on CD4 cells after COVID-19. Study in general: Samples were taken post-vaccine, and their median timing was 72 days after the second dose.

Sequencing in the ViraFEST assay came after antigen-specific CD4+ T cells had been expanded with viral peptide pools, which were used to stimulate PBMC. Following culture for around 10 days, CD4+ T cells were isolated. Either the BNT162b2 or mRNA-1273 vaccine was given to participants in two doses. The method was immunoSEQ multiplex PCR; TCRdb's version includes in-frame clones alone and lacks a portion of them. Seen here are tens of thousands of clones, under 85% observed once, and the top ten hold more than 12%. V lost 0 bases and J lost 8, with 11 bases in between. This CDR3 region has 14 residues. The germline CDR1 and CDR2 sequences are SGHRS and YFSETQ. The table lists this clone with a count of one. Its antigen is still unknown.

The chain employs TRBV5-1 and TRBJ1-4; D is unclear. The clonotype comes from a human donor who received a COVID-19 vaccine. Sequencing used CD4+ T cells from PBMCs cultured with HCoV-OC43 spike peptides, obtained after COVID-19 vaccination. Subset denoted: HCoV-OC43 spike overlapping peptide pool stimulation. CDR3 sequence: CASSLAGVGEKLFF. In nucleotides, the CDR3 is TGCGCCAGCAGCTTGGCCGGAGTTGGCGAAAAACTGTTTTTT.